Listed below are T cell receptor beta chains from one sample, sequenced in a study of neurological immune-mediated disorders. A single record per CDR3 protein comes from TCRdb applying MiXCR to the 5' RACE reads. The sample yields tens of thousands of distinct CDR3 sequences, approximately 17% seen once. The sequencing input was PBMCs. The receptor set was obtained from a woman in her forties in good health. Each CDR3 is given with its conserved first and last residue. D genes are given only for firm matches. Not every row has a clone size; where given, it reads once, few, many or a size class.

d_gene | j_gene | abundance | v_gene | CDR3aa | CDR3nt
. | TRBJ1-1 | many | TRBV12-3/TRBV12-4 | CASSVPGGTEAFF | TGTGCCAGCTCGGTCCCCGGGGGCACTGAAGCTTTCTTT
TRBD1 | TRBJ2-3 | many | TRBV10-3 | CAISEAGTGRTDTQYF | TGTGCCATCAGTGAAGCCGGGACAGGGCGCACAGATACGCAGTATTTT
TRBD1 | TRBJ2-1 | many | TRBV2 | CASSPDRVNEQFF | TGTGCCAGCAGCCCCGACAGGGTCAATGAGCAGTTCTTC
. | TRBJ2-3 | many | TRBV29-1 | CSPGVGTDTQYF | TGCAGCCCAGGGGTTGGCACAGATACGCAGTATTTT
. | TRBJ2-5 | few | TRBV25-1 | CASSGPKPRRPQETQYF | TGTGCCAGCAGTGGCCCTAAGCCCCGCAGACCCCAAGAGACCCAGTACTTC
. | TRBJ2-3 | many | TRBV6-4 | CASSDQASGTDTQYF | TGTGCCAGCAGTGACCAGGCTAGCGGCACAGATACGCAGTATTTT
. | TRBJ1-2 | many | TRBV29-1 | CSVTKENYGYTF | TGCAGCGTGACCAAAGAAAACTATGGCTACACCTTC
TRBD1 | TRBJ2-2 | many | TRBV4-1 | CASSPPGQGVITGELFF | TGCGCCAGCAGCCCTCCCGGACAGGGGGTGATTACCGGGGAGCTGTTTTTT
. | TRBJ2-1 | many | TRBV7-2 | CASSSGNQNEQFF | TGTGCCAGCAGCTCCGGGAACCAAAATGAGCAGTTCTTC
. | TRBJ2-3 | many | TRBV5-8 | CASSLAAIADTQYF | TGTGCCAGCAGCTTGGCGGCAATCGCAGATACGCAGTATTTT
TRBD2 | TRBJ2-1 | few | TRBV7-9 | CASRHHSGGLTYNEQFF | TGTGCCAGCAGACATCATAGCGGGGGACTCACCTACAATGAGCAGTTCTTC
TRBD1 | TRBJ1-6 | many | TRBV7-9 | CASSFGTGNSPLHF | TGTGCCAGCAGCTTCGGGACAGGCAATTCACCCCTCCACTTT
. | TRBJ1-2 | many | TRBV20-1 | CSARDVREVDGYTF | TGCAGTGCCAGGGACGTGCGGGAGGTGGATGGCTACACCTTC
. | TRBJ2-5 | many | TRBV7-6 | CASSSRAMETQYF | TGTGCCAGCAGCTCGAGGGCGATGGAGACCCAGTACTTC
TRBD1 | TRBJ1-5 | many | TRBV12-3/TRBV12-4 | CASSRTGQGNQPQHF | TGTGCCAGCAGTCGAACGGGACAGGGCAATCAGCCCCAGCATTTT
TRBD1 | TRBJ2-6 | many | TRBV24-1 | CATSSTGSGANVLTF | TGTGCCACCAGCTCGACAGGGTCTGGGGCCAACGTCCTGACTTTC
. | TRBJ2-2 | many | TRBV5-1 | CASSLGPAAGELFF | TGCGCCAGCAGCTTGGGCCCAGCAGCCGGGGAGCTGTTTTTT
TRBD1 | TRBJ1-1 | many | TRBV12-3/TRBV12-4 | CASTTTGVNTEAFF | TGTGCCAGCACCACGACAGGGGTGAACACTGAAGCTTTCTTT
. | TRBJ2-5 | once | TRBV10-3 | CAISGDPGSSGETQYF | TGTGCCATCAGTGGGGATCCGGGATCCTCGGGAGAGACCCAGTACTTC
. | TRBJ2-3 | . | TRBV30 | CAWSDQGGTDTQYF | TGTGCCTGGAGTGATCAAGGAGGGACAGATACGCAGTATTTT
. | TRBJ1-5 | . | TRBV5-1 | CASSFWTGPNQPQHF | TGCGCCAGCAGCTTTTGGACGGGGCCCAATCAGCCCCAGCATTTT
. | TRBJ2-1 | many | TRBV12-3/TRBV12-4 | CASRLMEDEQFF | TGTGCCAGCAGACTAATGGAAGATGAGCAGTTCTTC
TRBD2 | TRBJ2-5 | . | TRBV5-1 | CASSLAGSGGGETQYF | TGCGCCAGCAGCTTGGCCGGTAGCGGGGGCGGAGAGACCCAGTACTTC
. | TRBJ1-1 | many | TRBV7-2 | CASTQRGGGSTEAFF | TGTGCCAGCACCCAAAGGGGGGGGGGAAGCACTGAAGCTTTCTTT
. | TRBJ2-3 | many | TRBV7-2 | CASLGPGDTDTQYF | TGTGCCAGCCTCGGGCCAGGGGACACAGATACGCAGTATTTT
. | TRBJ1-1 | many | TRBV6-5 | CASSYGDTEAFF | TGTGCCAGCAGTTACGGGGACACTGAAGCTTTCTTT
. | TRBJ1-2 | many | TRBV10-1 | CASSESAINYGYTF | TGCGCCAGCAGTGAGTCGGCCATTAACTATGGCTACACCTTC
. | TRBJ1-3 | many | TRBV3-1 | CASSLSTGGLSGNTIYF | TGTGCCAGCAGCCTCTCAACGGGTGGCCTCTCTGGAAACACCATATATTTT
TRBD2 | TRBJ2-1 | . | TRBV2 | CASSEISERGEQFF | TGTGCCAGCAGTGAAATCTCAGAGCGGGGGGAGCAGTTCTTC
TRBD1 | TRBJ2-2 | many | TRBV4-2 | CASSPTGVTGELFF | TGTGCCAGCAGCCCAACAGGGGTAACCGGGGAGCTGTTTTTT
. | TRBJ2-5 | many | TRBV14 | CASSQSSGVGQETQYF | TGTGCCAGCAGCCAAAGTTCCGGGGTAGGCCAAGAGACCCAGTACTTC
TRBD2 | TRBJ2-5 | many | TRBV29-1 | CSVEAGGAMETQYF | TGCAGCGTTGAAGCGGGGGGGGCTATGGAGACCCAGTACTTC
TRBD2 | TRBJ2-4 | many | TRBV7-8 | CASSLKRGFKDIQYF | TGTGCCAGCAGCTTGAAGCGGGGGTTCAAAGACATTCAGTACTTC
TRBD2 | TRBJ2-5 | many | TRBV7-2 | CASSLVRGSQETQYF | TGTGCCAGCAGCTTAGTGCGGGGGTCCCAAGAGACCCAGTACTTC
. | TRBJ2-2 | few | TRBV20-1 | CSASRAGDTGELFF | TGCAGTGCTAGTCGGGCAGGGGACACCGGGGAGCTGTTTTTT
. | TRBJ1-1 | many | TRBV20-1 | CSARVLQQRIEAFF | TGCAGTGCTAGAGTTCTGCAGCAACGCATAGAAGCTTTCTTT
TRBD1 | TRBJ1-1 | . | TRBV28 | CATDGTGNTKAFF | TGTGCCACCGACGGGACAGGGAACACTAAAGCTTTCTTT
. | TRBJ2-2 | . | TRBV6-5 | CASRQFGAGELFF | .
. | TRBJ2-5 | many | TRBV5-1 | CASSDEGGRFGETQYF | TGCGCCAGCAGCGACGAGGGGGGGCGCTTCGGAGAGACCCAGTACTTC
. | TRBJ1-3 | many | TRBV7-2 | CASSGAFSGNTIYF | TGTGCCAGCAGCGGGGCCTTCTCTGGAAACACCATATATTTT
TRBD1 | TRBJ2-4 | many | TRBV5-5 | CASTKGWRQGMIQYF | TGTGCCAGCACTAAGGGTTGGCGACAGGGAATGATTCAGTACTTC
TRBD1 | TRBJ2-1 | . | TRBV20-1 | CSALRQGRTYNEQFF | TGCAGTGCTTTGCGACAGGGGCGAACCTACAATGAGCAGTTCTTC
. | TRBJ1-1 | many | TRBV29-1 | CSVEGGASTEAFF | TGCAGCGTTGAAGGGGGCGCGAGCACTGAAGCTTTCTTT
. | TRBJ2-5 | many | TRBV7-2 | CASSLAPVQETQYF | TGTGCCAGCAGCTTAGCGCCCGTTCAAGAGACCCAGTACTTC
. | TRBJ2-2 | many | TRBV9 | CASSARTVNTGELFF | TGTGCCAGCAGCGCTCGGACGGTGAACACCGGGGAGCTGTTTTTT
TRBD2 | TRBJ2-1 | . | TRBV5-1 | CASTAAGGNYNEQFF | TGCGCCAGCACCGCAGCGGGGGGGAATTACAATGAGCAGTTCTTC
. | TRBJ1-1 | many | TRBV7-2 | CASSDRVGTEAFF | TGTGCCAGCAGCGACCGGGTGGGGACTGAAGCTTTCTTT
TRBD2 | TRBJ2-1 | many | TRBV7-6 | CASSPGTSGGNNEQFF | TGTGCCAGCAGCCCAGGGACTAGCGGGGGGAACAATGAGCAGTTCTTC
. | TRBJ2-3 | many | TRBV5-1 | CASSFGGPSTDTQYF | TGCGCCAGCAGCTTCGGGGGGCCTAGCACAGATACGCAGTATTTT
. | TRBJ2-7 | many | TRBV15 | CATSRLLGLSYEQYF | TGTGCCACCAGCCGCCTTTTGGGATTATCCTACGAGCAGTACTTC